The entry that follows covers one T cell receptor beta chain sequence. The antigen is undetermined. The repertoire was sequenced with immunoSEQ multiplex PCR; TCRdb's copy has only in-frame clones and lacks some. In the table there are 100,000 to 150,000 clones, roughly four fifths of which are singletons. In germline, CDR1 is MGHRA, CDR2 YSYEKL. The CDR3 runs 15 residues. J was trimmed by 2 bases and V by 6 bases; bases with no gene match: 7. These data come from a study of radiation and T cells in renal cell carcinoma. The study's findings and limits: In blood, top tumor clones expanded by 2 weeks, shrinking by 4.

The time point was: blood 2 weeks post-SBRT. Treatment denoted: 15 Gy SBRT to primary tumor, nephrectomy 4 weeks later. Sequencing used blood, obtained from a patient whose treatment included radiotherapy and nephrectomy. The receptor comes from a man between 45 and 60 years old with renal cell carcinoma. The rearrangement links TRBV4-1 to TRBJ2-3; 8 positions match TRBD2. CDR3 amino acids: CASSILADNTDTQYF. The CDR3 bases are TGCGCCAGCAGTATACTAGCGGACAACACAGATACGCAGTATTTT.